The 22 T cell receptor beta chains reported below all come from one sample, sequenced in a study of T cell responses to AZD1222 COVID-19 vaccine. Clones were read by immunoSEQ multiplex PCR, and TCRdb kept only the in-frame ones, dropping some. This sample has 95,000 to 110,000 clones, with about 88% found just once. The source material was peripheral blood, sampled on day 0 of AZD1222 vaccination. The receptors stem from an adult in good health.

The chain employs TRBV9 and TRBJ1-2; 10 bases match TRBD1. Germline values: CDR1 SGDLS, CDR2 YYNGEE. J gave up 3 bases and V 4 bases, and 6 bases lay outside the gene matches. This CDR3 region has 15 residues. The CDR3 loop reads CASSTSGTGDYGYTF. In DNA, the CDR3 is TGTGCCAGCAGCACGTCCGGGACAGGGGACTATGGCTACACCTTC.

The genes are TRBV6-5 and TRBJ1-1; D is unclear. The germline gives CDR1 MNHEY, CDR2 SVGAGI. The CDR3 has 15 residues. The ends were cut back, 0 bases at V and 4 bases at J, with 12 bases in the middle. CDR3 in amino acids: CASSYSRQVGTEAFF. CDR3 DNA: TGTGCCAGCAGTTACTCGAGGCAGGTGGGCACTGAAGCTTTCTTT.

The V gene is TRBV10-3, the J gene TRBJ2-6, with 7 nucleotides matching TRBD1. Per the germline V gene, CDR1 is ENHRY and CDR2 is SYGVKD. V was clipped by 6 bases and J by 0 bases; unmatched bases: 11. This CDR3 is 18 amino acids long. The CDR3 region has the DNA TGTGCCATCAGCTACAGGGGAAGCGACTACTCTGGGGCCAACGTCCTGACTTTC. It is translated as CAISYRGSDYSGANVLTF.

A word on this clone: No conserved phenylalanine or tryptophan ends this CDR3, so it is likely a read error. The CDR3 nucleotides read TGTGCCAGTAGTCCGACAGGACGCAATAATTCACCCCTCCACCTT. Its translation is CASSPTGRNNSPLHL. The chain employs TRBV19 and TRBJ1-6; TRBD1 is a possible D gene (6 bases). The CDR3 runs 15 residues. Germline CDR1 and CDR2: LNHDA and SQIVND (reference sequence). V was trimmed by 5 bases and J by 5 bases, leaving 13 bases between them.

The V gene is TRBV7-6, the J gene TRBJ2-7; 8 bases are shared with TRBD1. Germline loops: CDR1 SGHVS, CDR2 FNYEAQ. The CDR3 has 13 amino acids. J lost 4 bases, V lost 5 bases, and 4 bases had no gene match. The CDR3 coding sequence is TGTGCCAGCAGCGACAGGGGTCCTTACGAGCAGTACTTC. Protein sequence: CASSDRGPYEQYF.

Points on this clone: The CDR3 end shows no conserved phenylalanine or tryptophan, and so a read error is likely. The chain joins TRBV3-1 (or the pseudogene TRBV3-2) to TRBJ1-6; 10 nucleotides align to TRBD1. Per the germline V gene, CDR1 is LGHDT and CDR2 is YNNKEL (reference sequence). The CDR3 totals 14 residues. Trimming removed 1 base from V and 9 bases from J; junction bases left unmatched: 0. CDR3 loop: CASSQGDRGSPLHL. The CDR3 DNA sequence: TGTGCCAGCAGCCAAGGGGACAGGGGTTCACCCCTCCACCTT.

The CDR3 DNA is TGCGCCAGCAGCCAAGAATGGTCAGGGGGTAGAATGAACACTGAAGCTTTCTTT. Its translation is CASSQEWSGGRMNTEAFF. V and J are TRBV4-1 and TRBJ1-1; 7 bases agree with TRBD1. CDR3 size: 18 residues. Germline CDR1 MGHRA, CDR2 YSYEKL. Trimming cost V 0 bases and J 0 bases; bases outside gene matches: 10.

The J gene is TRBJ1-1, the V gene TRBV7-9, with 7 positions matching TRBD1. Germline CDR1 and CDR2: SEHNR and FQNEAQ (reference sequence). V dropped 5 bases and J dropped 7; count of bases not matched to a gene: 19. CDR3 length: 17 residues. This CDR3 is CASSLRQGYYSGGEAFF. The CDR3 DNA is TGTGCCAGCAGCCTAAGACAGGGTTATTATTCGGGGGGTGAAGCTTTCTTT.

The rearrangement joins TRBV27 to TRBJ1-1; D is undetermined. V dropped 6 bases and J dropped 1 base, with 21 bases sitting between them. This CDR3 comprises 17 residues. CDR1 and CDR2 from the germline V gene are MNHEY and SMNVEV (reference sequence). The CDR3, as DNA: TGTGCCAGCAGACAGACCCGCCTTGGGGAACAGAACACTGAAGCTTTCTTT. This sequence encodes CASRQTRLGEQNTEAFF.

V is TRBV5-5 and J is TRBJ2-3; no clear D. The CDR3 totals 14 residues. Trimming cost V 1 base and J 2 bases, with 8 bases left between them. Germline CDR1 is SGHKS and CDR2 is YYEKEE (reference sequence). The CDR3 bases are TGTGCCAGCAGCTTGTCCACTAACACAGATACGCAGTATTTT. Encoded protein: CASSLSTNTDTQYF.

The chain uses TRBV11-3 and TRBJ2-1; 7 bases are shared with TRBD2. CDR3 length: 15 residues. The germline gives CDR1 SGHNT, CDR2 YENEEA. Unmatched junction bases numbered 11, after V lost 5 bases and J lost 7 bases. CDR3 loop: CASSHQWGEGNEQFF. As DNA, the CDR3 is TGTGCCAGCAGCCACCAGTGGGGGGAGGGGAATGAGCAGTTCTTC.

The rearrangement uses TRBV6-5 and TRBJ2-1, with 7 bases identical to TRBD1. Unmatched junction bases numbered 6, after V lost 7 bases and J lost 0 bases. Looked up from germline, CDR1 is MNHEY and CDR2 is SVGAGI. This CDR3 is 15 amino acids long. The CDR3 DNA follows: TGTGCCAGCAATAATCGGGACAGCTCCTACAATGAGCAGTTCTTC. Protein sequence: CASNNRDSSYNEQFF.

The chain uses TRBV7-3 and TRBJ1-2; weak D call: TRBD1 (5 bases). V shed 5 bases and J shed 7 bases, with 14 bases lying between them. Germline assignment: CDR1 SGHTA and CDR2 FQGTGA. The CDR3 totals 13 residues. The CDR3 DNA is TGTGCCAGCAGCCCCCCCGGGGGTGTTGGCTACACCTTC. Protein product: CASSPPGGVGYTF.

The J gene is TRBJ2-7, the V gene TRBV7-6; D not certain. Germline V gene data show CDR1 as SGHVS and CDR2 as FNYEAQ. Between the trimmed V and J ends, which lost 0 bases and 4 bases, there was a span of 16 bases. The CDR3 runs to 16 residues. Here the CDR3 DNA reads TGTGCCAGCAGCTTAGCCCGGGTTTGGGTTGGGTACGAGCAGTACTTC. Translated: CASSLARVWVGYEQYF.

This clone was observed once. The V and J genes are TRBV3-1 (or the pseudogene TRBV3-2) and TRBJ2-3; D gene ambiguous. The CDR3 has 13 amino acids. CDR1 is LGHDT, CDR2 YNNKEL, per germline (reference sequence). The V and J ends lost 5 bases and 4 bases respectively, with 10 bases between them. This CDR3 is CASSTFGPDTQYF. Here the CDR3 DNA reads TGTGCCAGCAGCACATTTGGTCCAGATACGCAGTATTTT.

The rearrangement joins TRBV20-1 to TRBJ1-5; possibly TRBD1 for D (5 bases). Trimming took 3 bases from V and 1 from J, leaving 13 bases between them. Germline CDR1 reads DFQATT; CDR2 reads SNEGSKA (reference sequence). This CDR3 is 15 amino acids long. CDR3 DNA: TGCAGTGCTAGTGTCGGGGCCTCGAGCAATCAGCCCCAGCATTTT. This encodes CSASVGASSNQPQHF.

The chain links TRBV13 to TRBJ1-2, with D perhaps TRBD1 (6 bases). Per germline, CDR1 PRHDT and CDR2 FYEKMQ (reference sequence). This CDR3 has 13 amino acids. V shed 3 bases and J shed 7 bases, with 12 bases lying between them. For the CDR3, the DNA is TGTGCCAGCAGCTTGGACAGATCTTCTGGCTACACCTTC. Translation gives CASSLDRSSGYTF.

The chain carries TRBV6-1 and TRBJ1-2; possible D gene TRBD1, 5 bases. The CDR3 loop spans 13 amino acids. Germline CDR1 is MNHNS and CDR2 is SASEGT. V lost 1 base and J lost 8, with 11 bases in between. CDR3 sequence reads: CASSEDAGKGYTF. CDR3 coding DNA: TGTGCCAGCAGTGAAGACGCAGGGAAAGGCTACACCTTC.

This chain connects TRBV15 to TRBJ1-2; 8 bases are a match to TRBD1. The V gene end was trimmed by 0 bases and the J gene end by 0 bases; junction bases not matched to a gene: 9. The CDR3 is 18 amino acids. The germline V gene has CDR1 LNHNV and CDR2 YYDKDF (reference sequence). The DNA of the CDR3 is TGTGCCACCAGCAGAGAATCGGACAGGGCCCTTACTAACTATGGCTACACCTTC. Its protein product is CATSRESDRALTNYGYTF.

J is TRBJ2-7 and V is TRBV6-5; 8 bases are a match to TRBD1. Germline V gives CDR1 MNHEY, CDR2 SVGAGI. This CDR3 has 14 amino acids. V trimming: 7 bases; J trimming: 0 bases; junction bases outside the gene matches: 5. Here the CDR3 reads CASMTTGVSYEQYF. CDR3 DNA sequence: TGTGCCAGCATGACGACAGGGGTCTCCTACGAGCAGTACTTC.

This rearrangement joins TRBV19 to TRBJ1-2, with 7 bases identical to TRBD1. The length of the CDR3 is 13 residues. Per germline, CDR1 LNHDA and CDR2 SQIVND (reference sequence). V lost 5 bases, J lost 4 bases, and 4 bases stayed unmatched. CDR3 DNA sequence: TGTGCCAGTAGTCTTCGGACAGGCTATGGCTACACCTTC. Translating it yields CASSLRTGYGYTF.

A single count supports this clone. V is TRBV7-8 and J is TRBJ2-7, with D possibly being TRBD2 (5 bases). CDR1 SGHVS and CDR2 FQNEAQ come from the germline V gene. The ends were cut back, 0 bases at V and 4 bases at J, with 13 bases in the middle. This CDR3 is 15 amino acids long. The CDR3 loop reads CASSLAHGVQYEQYF. As DNA, the CDR3 is TGTGCCAGCAGCTTAGCGCACGGGGTACAGTACGAGCAGTACTTC.